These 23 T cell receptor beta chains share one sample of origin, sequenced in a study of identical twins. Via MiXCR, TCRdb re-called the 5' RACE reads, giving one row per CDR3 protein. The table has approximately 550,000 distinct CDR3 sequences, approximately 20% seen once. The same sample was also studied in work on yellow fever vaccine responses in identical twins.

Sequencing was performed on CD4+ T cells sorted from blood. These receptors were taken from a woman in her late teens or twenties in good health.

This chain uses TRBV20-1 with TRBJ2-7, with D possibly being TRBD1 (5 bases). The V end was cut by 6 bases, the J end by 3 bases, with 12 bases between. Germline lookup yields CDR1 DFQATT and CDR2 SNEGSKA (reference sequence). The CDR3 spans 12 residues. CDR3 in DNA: TGCAGTGCCACACCCGACAGCTACGAGCAGTACGTC. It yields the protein CSATPDSYEQYV.

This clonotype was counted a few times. DNA of the CDR3: TGTGCCACCAGCGTGGGACAAGCATCAAATACGCAGTATTTT. Its protein is CATSVGQASNTQYF. The V call is TRBV15, the J call TRBJ2-3; D may be TRBD1 (6 bases). There are 14 residues in the CDR3. Germline CDR1 reads LNHNV; CDR2 reads YYDKDF (reference sequence). The V and J ends lost 5 bases and 7 bases respectively, with 16 bases between them.

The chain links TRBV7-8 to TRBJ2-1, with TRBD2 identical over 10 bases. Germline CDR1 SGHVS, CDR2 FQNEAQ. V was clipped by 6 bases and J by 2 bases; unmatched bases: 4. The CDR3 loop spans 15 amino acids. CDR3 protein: CASRIAGGTYNEQFF. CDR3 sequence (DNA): TGTGCCAGCAGGATAGCGGGAGGAACCTACAATGAGCAGTTCTTC.

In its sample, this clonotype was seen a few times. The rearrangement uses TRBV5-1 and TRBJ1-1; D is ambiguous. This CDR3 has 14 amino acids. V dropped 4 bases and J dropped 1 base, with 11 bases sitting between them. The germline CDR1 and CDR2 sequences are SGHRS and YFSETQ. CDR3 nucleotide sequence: TGCGCCAGCAGCCTACTCACCCCGAACACTGAAGCTTTCTTT. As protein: CASSLLTPNTEAFF.

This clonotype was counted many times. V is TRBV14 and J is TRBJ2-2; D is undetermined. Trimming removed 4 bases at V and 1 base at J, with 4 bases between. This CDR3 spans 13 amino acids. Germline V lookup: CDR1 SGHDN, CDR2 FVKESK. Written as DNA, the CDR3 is TGTGCCAGCAGCCCACAGAACACCGGGGAGCTGTTTTTT. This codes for CASSPQNTGELFF.

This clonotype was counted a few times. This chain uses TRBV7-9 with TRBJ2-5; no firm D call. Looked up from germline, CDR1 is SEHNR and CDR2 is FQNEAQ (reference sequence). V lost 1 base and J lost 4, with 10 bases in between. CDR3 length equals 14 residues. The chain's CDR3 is CASSLEMAVETQYF. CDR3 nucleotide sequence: TGTGCCAGCAGCTTAGAGATGGCAGTAGAGACCCAGTACTTC.

The CDR3 spells CASSLEFNINTEAFF. The DNA for the CDR3 is TGTGCCAGCAGCTTAGAATTTAACATAAACACTGAAGCTTTCTTT. The chain recombines TRBV7-2 with TRBJ1-1; D is ambiguous. This CDR3 comprises 15 residues. Germline V gene data show CDR1 as SGHTA and CDR2 as FQGNSA. The V gene lost 1 base and the J gene lost 2 bases, with 11 bases spanning the gap.

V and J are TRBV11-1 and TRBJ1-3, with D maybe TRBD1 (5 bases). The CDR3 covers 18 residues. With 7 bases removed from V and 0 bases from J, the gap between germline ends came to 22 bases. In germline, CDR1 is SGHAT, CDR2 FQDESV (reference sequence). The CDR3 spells CASTPRSRGTLSGNTIYF. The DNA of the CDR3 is TGTGCCAGCACCCCCCGTTCTCGGGGCACACTCTCTGGAAACACCATATATTTT. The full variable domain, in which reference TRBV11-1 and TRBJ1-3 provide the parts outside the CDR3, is EAEVAQSPRYKITEKSQAVAFWCDPISGHATLYWYRQILGQGPELLVQFQDESVVDDSQLPKDRFSAERLKGVDSTLKIQPAELGDSAMYLCASTPRSRGTLSGNTIYFGEGSWLTVV.

CDR3 region: CASSGRTGLTSNEQFF. CDR3 coding DNA: TGTGCCAGCAGCGGGAGGACAGGGCTTACCTCCAATGAGCAGTTCTTC. The chain employs TRBV7-2 and TRBJ2-1, with 8 bases aligning to TRBD1. The CDR3 is 16 amino acids. V shed 5 bases, J shed 6 bases, and the junction held 12 bases outside the gene matches. Looked up from germline, CDR1 is SGHTA and CDR2 is FQGNSA.

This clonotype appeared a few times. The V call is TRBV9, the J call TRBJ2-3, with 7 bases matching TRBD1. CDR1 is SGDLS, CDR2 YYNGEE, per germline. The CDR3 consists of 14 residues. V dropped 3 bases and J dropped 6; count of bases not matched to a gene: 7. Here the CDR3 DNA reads TGTGCCAGCAGCGCGACAGGGAATTGGGATACGCAGTATTTT. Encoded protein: CASSATGNWDTQYF. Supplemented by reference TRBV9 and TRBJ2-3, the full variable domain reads DSGVTQTPKHLITATGQRVTLRCSPRSGDLSVYWYQQSLDQGLQFLIQYYNGEERAKGNILERFSAQQFPDLHSELNLSSLELGDSALYFCASSATGNWDTQYFGPGTRLTVL.

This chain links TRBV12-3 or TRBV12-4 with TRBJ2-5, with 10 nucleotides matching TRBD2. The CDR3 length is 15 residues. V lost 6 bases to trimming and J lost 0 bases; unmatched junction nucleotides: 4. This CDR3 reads CASRTGTSDQETQYF. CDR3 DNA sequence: TGTGCCAGCAGAACCGGGACTAGCGACCAAGAGACCCAGTACTTC.

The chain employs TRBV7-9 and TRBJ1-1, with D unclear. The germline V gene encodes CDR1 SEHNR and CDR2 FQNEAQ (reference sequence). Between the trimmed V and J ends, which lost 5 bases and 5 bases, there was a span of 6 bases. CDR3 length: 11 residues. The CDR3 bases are TGTGCCAGCAGCGACGGGACTGAAGCTTTCTTT. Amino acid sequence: CASSDGTEAFF.

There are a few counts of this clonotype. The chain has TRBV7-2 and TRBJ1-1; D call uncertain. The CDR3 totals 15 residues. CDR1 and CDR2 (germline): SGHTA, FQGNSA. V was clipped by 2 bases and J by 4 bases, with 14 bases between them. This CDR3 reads CASSLNGGVGTEAFF. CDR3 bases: TGTGCCAGCAGCTTAAATGGCGGGGTCGGCACTGAAGCTTTCTTT.

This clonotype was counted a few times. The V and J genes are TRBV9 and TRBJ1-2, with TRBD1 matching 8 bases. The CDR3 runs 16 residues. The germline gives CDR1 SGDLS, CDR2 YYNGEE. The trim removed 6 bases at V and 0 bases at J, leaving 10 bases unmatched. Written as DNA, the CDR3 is TGTGCCAGCAAAAAAGGACAGGGCCAAACTAACTATGGCTACACCTTC. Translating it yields CASKKGQGQTNYGYTF.

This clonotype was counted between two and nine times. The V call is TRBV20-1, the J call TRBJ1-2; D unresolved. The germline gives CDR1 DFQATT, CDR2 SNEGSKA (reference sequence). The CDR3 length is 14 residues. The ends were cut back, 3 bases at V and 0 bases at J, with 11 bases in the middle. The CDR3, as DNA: TGCAGTGCTAGCCCGGTGGGGTCTAACTATGGCTACACCTTC. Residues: CSASPVGSNYGYTF.

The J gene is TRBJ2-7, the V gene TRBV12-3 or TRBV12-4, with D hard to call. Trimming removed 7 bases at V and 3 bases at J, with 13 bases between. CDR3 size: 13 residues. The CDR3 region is CASTRDPNYEQYF. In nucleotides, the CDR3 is TGTGCCAGCACTCGAGACCCCAACTACGAGCAGTACTTC.

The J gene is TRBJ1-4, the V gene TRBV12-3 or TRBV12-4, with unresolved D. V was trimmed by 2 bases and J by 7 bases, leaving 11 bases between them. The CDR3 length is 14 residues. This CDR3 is CASSLSPQIEKLFF. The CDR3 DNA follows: TGTGCCAGCAGTTTATCGCCTCAGATTGAAAAACTGTTTTTT.

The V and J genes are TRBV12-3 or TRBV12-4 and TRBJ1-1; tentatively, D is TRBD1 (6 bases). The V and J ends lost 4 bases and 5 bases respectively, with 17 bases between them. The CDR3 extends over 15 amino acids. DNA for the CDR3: TGTGCCAGCAGTTCCCCTGAGACAGGCCGTACTGAAGCTTTCTTT. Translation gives CASSSPETGRTEAFF.

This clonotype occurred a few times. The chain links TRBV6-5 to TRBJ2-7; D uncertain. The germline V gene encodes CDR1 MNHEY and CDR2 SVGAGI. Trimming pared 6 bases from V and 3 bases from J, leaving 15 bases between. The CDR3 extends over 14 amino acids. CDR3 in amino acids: CASSYDPRSYEQYV. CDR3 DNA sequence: TGTGCCAGCAGCTACGACCCGAGAAGCTACGAGCAGTACGTC.

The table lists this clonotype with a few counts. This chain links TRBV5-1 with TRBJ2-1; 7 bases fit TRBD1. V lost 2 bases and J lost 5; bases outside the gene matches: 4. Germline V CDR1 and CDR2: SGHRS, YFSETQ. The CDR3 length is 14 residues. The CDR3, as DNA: TGCGCCAGCAGCTTTCGGACAGGCCACAATGAGCAGTTCTTC. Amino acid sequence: CASSFRTGHNEQFF.

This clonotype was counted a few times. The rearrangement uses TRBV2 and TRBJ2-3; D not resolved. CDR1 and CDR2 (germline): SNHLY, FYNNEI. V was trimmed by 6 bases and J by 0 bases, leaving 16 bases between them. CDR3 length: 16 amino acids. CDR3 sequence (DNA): TGTGCCAGCAGCGCCGACAACGGAGCTAGCACAGATACGCAGTATTTT. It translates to CASSADNGASTDTQYF.

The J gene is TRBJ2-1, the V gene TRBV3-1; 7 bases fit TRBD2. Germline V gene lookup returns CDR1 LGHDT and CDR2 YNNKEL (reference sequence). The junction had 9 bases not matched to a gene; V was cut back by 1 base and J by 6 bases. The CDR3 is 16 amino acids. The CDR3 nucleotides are TGTGCCAGCAGCCAAGTTTTCGCGGGAGTCCCCAATGAGCAGTTCTTC. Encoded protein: CASSQVFAGVPNEQFF.

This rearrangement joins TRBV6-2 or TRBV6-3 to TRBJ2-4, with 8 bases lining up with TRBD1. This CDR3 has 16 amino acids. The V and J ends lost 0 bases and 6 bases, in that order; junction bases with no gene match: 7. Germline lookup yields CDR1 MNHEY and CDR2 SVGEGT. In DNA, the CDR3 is TGTGCCAGCAGTTACTCGACTTGGACAGGGATAAACATTCAGTACTTC. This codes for CASSYSTWTGINIQYF.